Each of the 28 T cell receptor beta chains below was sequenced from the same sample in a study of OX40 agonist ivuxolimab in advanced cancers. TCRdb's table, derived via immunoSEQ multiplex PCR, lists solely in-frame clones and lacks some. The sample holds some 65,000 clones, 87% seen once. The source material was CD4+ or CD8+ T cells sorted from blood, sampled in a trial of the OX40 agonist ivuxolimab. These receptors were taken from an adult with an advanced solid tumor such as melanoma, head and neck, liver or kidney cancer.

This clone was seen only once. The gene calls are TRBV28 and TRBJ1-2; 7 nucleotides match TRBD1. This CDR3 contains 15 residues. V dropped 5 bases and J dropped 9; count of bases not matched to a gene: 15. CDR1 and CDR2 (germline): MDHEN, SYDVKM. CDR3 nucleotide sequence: TGTGCCAGCAGTCCATACCCCGACAGGGCCAGGCGCTACACCTTC. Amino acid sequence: CASSPYPDRARRYTF.

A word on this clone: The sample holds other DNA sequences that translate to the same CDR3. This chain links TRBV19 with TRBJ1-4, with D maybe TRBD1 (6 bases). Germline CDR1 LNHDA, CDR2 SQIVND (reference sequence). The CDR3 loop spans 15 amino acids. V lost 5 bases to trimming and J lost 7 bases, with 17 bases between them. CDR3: CASSPDRTGAEKLFF. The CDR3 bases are TGTGCCAGTAGTCCCGACAGGACGGGCGCTGAAAAACTGTTTTTT.

The CDR3 DNA reads as TGTGCCAGCAGTTCTAGACAGGGGGCGGGTGAAAAACTGTTTTTT. It encodes CASSSRQGAGEKLFF. This chain uses TRBV28 with TRBJ1-4; 10 nucleotides align to TRBD1. Germline-derived CDR1 and CDR2 are MDHEN and SYDVKM. The J segment lost 7 bases and the V segment lost 4 bases, leaving 6 bases of the junction unmatched. CDR3 length: 15 residues.

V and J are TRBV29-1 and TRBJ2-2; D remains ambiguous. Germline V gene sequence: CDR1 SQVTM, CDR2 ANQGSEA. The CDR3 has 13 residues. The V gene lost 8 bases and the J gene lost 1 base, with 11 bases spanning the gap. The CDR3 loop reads CSSRTVNTGELFF. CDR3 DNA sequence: TGCAGCTCTCGGACCGTGAACACCGGGGAGCTGTTTTTT.

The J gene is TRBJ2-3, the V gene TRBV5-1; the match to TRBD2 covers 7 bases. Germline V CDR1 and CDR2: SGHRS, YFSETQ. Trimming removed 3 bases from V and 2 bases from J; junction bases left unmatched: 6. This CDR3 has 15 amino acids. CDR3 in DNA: TGCGCCAGCAGCTCGCGGGGGAAACACACAGATACGCAGTATTTT. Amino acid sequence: CASSSRGKHTDTQYF.

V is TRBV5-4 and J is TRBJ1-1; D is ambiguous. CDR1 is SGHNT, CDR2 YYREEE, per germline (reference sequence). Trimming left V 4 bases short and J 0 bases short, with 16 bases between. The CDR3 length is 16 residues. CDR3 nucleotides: TGTGCCAGCAGCCCGGCGTTTGTGGGGATGAACACTGAAGCTTTCTTT. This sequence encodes CASSPAFVGMNTEAFF. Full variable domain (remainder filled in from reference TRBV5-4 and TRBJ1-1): ETGVTQSPTHLIKTRGQQVTLRCSSQSGHNTVSWYQQALGQGPQFIFQYYREEENGRGNFPPRFSGLQFPNYSSELNVNALELDDSALYLCASSPAFVGMNTEAFFGQGTRLTVV.

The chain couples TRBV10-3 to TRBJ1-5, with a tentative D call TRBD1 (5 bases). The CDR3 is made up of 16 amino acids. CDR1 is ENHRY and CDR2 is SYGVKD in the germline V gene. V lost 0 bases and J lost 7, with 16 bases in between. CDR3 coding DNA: TGTGCCATCAGTGAGTCTGGGACGGCCTCGTCGCAGCCCCAGCATTTT. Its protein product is CAISESGTASSQPQHF.

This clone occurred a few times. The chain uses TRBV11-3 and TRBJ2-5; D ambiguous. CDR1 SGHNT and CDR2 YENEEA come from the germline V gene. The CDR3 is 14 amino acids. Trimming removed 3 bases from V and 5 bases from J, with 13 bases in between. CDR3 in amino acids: CASSFGPERETQYF. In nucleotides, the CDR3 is TGTGCCAGCAGCTTCGGACCGGAGAGGGAGACCCAGTACTTC. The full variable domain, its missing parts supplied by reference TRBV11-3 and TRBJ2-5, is EAGVVQSPRYKIIEKKQPVAFWCNPISGHNTLYWYLQNLGQGPELLIRYENEEAVDDSQLPKDRFSAERLKGVDSTLKIQPAELGDSAVYLCASSFGPERETQYFGPGTRLLVL.

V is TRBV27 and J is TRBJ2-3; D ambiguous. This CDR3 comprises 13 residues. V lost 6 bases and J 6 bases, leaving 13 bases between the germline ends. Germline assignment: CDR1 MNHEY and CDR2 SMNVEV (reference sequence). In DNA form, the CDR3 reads TGTGCCAGCAGCAAAAACAGACGGGATACGCAGTATTTT. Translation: CASSKNRRDTQYF.

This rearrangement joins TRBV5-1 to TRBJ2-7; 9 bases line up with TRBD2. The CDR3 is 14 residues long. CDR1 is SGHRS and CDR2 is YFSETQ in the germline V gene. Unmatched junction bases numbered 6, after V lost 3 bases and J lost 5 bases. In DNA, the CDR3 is TGCGCCAGCAGCTCGGAGTTAGCGGGAGACGAGCAGTACTTC. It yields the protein CASSSELAGDEQYF.

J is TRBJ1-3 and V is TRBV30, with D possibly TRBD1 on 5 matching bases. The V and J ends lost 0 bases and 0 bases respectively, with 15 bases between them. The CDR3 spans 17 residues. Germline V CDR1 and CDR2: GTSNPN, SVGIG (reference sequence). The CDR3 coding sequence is TGTGCCTGGAGTGTACCGGGGGGGGGATTCTCTGGAAACACCATATATTTT. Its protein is CAWSVPGGGFSGNTIYF.

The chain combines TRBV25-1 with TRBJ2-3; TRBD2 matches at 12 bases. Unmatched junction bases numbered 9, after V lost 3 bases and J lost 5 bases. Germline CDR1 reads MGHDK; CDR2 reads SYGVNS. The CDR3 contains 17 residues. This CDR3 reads CASSETRLAGAGDTQYF. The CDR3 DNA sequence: TGTGCCAGCAGTGAGACCAGACTAGCGGGAGCGGGAGATACGCAGTATTTT.

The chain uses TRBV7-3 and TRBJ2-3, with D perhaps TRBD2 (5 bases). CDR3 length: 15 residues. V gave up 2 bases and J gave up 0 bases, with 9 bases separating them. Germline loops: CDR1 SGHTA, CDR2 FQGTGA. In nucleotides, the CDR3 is TGTGCCAGCAGCTTATCAGCGGCTAGCACAGATACGCAGTATTTT. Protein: CASSLSAASTDTQYF.

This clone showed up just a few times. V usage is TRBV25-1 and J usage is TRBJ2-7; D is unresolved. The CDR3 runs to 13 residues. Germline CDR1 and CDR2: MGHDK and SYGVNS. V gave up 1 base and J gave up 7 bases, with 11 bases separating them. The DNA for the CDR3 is TGTGCCAGCAGTGAATGGCAGGCCATGGAGCAGTACTTC. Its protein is CASSEWQAMEQYF.

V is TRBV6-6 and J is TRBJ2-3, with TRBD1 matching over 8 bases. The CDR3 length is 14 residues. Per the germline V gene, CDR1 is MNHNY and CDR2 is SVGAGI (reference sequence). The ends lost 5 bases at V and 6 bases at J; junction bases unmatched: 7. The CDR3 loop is CASSDRGSMDTQYF. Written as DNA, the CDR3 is TGTGCCAGCAGTGACAGGGGCTCTATGGATACGCAGTATTTT.

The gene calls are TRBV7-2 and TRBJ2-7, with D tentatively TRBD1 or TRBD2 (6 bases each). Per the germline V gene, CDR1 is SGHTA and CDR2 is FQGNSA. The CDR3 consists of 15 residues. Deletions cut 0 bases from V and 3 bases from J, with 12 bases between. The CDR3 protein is CASSLALGGGYEQYF. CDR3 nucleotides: TGTGCCAGCAGCTTAGCGCTCGGAGGGGGCTACGAGCAGTACTTC.

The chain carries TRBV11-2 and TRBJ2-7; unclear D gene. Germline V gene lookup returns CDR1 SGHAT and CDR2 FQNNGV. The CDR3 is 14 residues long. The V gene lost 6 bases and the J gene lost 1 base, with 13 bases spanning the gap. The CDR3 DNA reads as TGTGCCAGCAGGGAACGGACCAATTCCTACGAGCAGTACTTC. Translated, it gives CASRERTNSYEQYF.

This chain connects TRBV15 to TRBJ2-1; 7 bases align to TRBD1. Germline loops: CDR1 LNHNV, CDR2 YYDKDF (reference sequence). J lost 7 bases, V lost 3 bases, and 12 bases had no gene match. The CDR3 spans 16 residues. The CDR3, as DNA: TGTGCCACCAGCAGTGACAGGGCGCCCCGTAGGAATGAGCAGTTCTTC. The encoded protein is CATSSDRAPRRNEQFF.

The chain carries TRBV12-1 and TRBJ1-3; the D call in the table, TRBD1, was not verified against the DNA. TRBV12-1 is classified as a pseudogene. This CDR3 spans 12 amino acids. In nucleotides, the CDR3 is TGTGCCAGCGGCAGTTCTGGAAACACCATATATTTT. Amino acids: CASGSSGNTIYF.

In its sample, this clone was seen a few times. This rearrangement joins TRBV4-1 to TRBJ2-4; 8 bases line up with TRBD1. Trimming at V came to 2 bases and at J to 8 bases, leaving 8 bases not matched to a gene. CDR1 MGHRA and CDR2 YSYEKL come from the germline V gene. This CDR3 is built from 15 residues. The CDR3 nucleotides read TGCGCCAGCAGCCAATACGACAGGGGAGAGGACATTCAGTACTTC. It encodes CASSQYDRGEDIQYF.

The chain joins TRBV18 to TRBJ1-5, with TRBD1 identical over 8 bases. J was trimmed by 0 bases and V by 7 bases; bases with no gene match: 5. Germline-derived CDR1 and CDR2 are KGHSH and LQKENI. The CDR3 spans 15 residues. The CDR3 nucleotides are TGTGCCAGCTTTACAGGGGGGGGTAGCAATCAGCCCCAGCATTTT. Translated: CASFTGGGSNQPQHF. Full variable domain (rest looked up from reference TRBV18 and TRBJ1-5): NAGVMQNPRHLVRRRGQEARLRCSPMKGHSHVYWYRQLPEEGLKFMVYLQKENIIDESGMPKERFSAEFPKEGPSILRIQQVVRGDSAAYFCASFTGGGSNQPQHFGDGTRLSIL.

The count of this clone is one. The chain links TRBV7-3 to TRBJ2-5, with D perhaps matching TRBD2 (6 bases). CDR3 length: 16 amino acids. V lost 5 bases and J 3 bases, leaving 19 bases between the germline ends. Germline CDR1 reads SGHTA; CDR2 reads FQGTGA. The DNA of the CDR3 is TGTGCCAGCAGCCCTACGACCTGGGGGGAGAAAGAGACCCAGTACTTC. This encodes CASSPTTWGEKETQYF.

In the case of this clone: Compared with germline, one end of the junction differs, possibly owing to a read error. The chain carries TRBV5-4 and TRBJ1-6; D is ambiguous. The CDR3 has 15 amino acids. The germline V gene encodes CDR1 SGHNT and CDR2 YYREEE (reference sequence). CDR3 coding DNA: TGTGCCAGCAGGTTGGACGGAGAGCTTAATTCACCCCTCCACTTT. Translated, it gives CASRLDGELNSPLHF.

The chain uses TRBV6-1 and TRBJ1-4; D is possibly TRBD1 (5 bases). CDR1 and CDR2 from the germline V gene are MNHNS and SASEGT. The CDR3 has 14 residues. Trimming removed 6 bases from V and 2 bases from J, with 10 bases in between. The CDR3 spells CASSQGLTNEKLFF. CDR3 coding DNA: TGTGCCAGCAGCCAGGGCTTGACTAATGAAAAACTGTTTTTT.

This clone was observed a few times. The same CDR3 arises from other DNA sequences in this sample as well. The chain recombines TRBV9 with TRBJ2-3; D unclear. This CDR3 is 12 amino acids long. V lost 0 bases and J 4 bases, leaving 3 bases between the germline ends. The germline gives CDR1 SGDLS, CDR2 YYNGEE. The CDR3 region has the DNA TGTGCCAGCAGCGTAGTGTCAGATACGCAGTATTTT. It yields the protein CASSVVSDTQYF. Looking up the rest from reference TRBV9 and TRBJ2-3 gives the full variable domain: DSGVTQTPKHLITATGQRVTLRCSPRSGDLSVYWYQQSLDQGLQFLIQYYNGEERAKGNILERFSAQQFPDLHSELNLSSLELGDSALYFCASSVVSDTQYFGPGTRLTVL.

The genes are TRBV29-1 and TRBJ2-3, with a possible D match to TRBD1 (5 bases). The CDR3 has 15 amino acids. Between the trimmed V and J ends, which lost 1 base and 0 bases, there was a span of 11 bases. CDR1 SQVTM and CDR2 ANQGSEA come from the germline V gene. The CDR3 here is CSVEATGQSTDTQYF. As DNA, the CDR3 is TGCAGCGTTGAAGCAACTGGACAAAGCACAGATACGCAGTATTTT.

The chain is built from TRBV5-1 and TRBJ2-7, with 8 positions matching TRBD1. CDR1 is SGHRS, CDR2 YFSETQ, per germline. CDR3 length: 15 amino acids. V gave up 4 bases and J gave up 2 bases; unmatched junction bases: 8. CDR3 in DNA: TGCGCCAGCAGCCCAGGACAGGGACGAACCTACGAGCAGTACTTC. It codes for CASSPGQGRTYEQYF.

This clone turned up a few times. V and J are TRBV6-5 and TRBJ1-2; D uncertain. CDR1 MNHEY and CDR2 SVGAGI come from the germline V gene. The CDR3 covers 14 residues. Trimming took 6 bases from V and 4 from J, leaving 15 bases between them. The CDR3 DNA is TGTGCCAGCAGCCCTGGACCAAGGCCCTATGGCTACACCTTC. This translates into CASSPGPRPYGYTF.